Listed here are 21 T cell receptor beta chains from one sample, sequenced in a study of OX40 agonist ivuxolimab in advanced cancers. The table came from immunoSEQ multiplex PCR; TCRdb's copy has only in-frame clones and leaves some out. The sample carries under 100,000 clones, roughly nine tenths recorded once. This specimen was CD4+ or CD8+ T cells sorted from blood, taken in a trial of the OX40 agonist ivuxolimab. All receptors derive from an adult with an advanced solid tumor such as melanoma, head and neck, liver or kidney cancer.

The V gene is TRBV9, the J gene TRBJ2-5; D remains ambiguous. Trimming took 4 bases from V and 3 from J, leaving 10 bases between them. CDR3 length equals 13 residues. Germline V CDR1 and CDR2: SGDLS, YYNGEE. The CDR3 bases are TGTGCCAGCAGCCCGAGGCTAAAAGAGACCCAGTACTTC. Translating it yields CASSPRLKETQYF.

The genes are TRBV5-6 and TRBJ1-5; D not resolved. Germline CDR1 is SGHDT and CDR2 is YYEEEE. The ends were cut back, 0 bases at V and 2 bases at J, with 12 bases in the middle. The CDR3 totals 16 residues. The CDR3 region is CASSLGGSRGNQPQHF. The CDR3 DNA reads as TGTGCCAGCAGCTTGGGTGGGAGCAGAGGCAATCAGCCCCAGCATTTT.

The rearrangement uses TRBV4-2 and TRBJ1-2, with unresolved D. CDR3 length: 13 residues. CDR1 and CDR2 from the germline V gene are LGHNA and YNFKEQ. V shed 4 bases and J shed 4 bases, with 10 bases lying between them. CDR3 loop: CASSPLGSYGYTF. DNA for the CDR3: TGTGCCAGCAGCCCCCTGGGGTCCTATGGCTACACCTTC.

The DNA of the CDR3 is TGTGCCAGCAGTGAATTACGACAGGGAGTCCCTGAAGCTTTCTTT. Translation gives CASSELRQGVPEAFF. J is TRBJ1-1 and V is TRBV25-1, with 7 bases aligning to TRBD1. The J segment lost 6 bases and the V segment lost 1 base, leaving 8 bases of the junction unmatched. The V gene's germline CDR1 is MGHDK and CDR2 SYGVNS. CDR3 length: 15 amino acids.

The chain recombines TRBV18 with TRBJ2-7; tentative D call: TRBD1 (5 bases). Germline CDR1 is KGHSH and CDR2 is LQKENI. V lost 3 bases and J 1 base, leaving 10 bases between the germline ends. The CDR3 is 14 residues long. CDR3 region: CASSPAAGSYEQYF. The CDR3 bases are TGTGCCAGCTCACCGGCAGCAGGGTCCTACGAGCAGTACTTC.

This chain uses TRBV5-1 with TRBJ2-5; D unresolved. This CDR3 spans 15 amino acids. Germline V lookup: CDR1 SGHRS, CDR2 YFSETQ. V shed 0 bases and J shed 4 bases, with 13 bases lying between them. CDR3: CASSLASGPGETQYF. The DNA of the CDR3 is TGCGCCAGCAGCTTGGCTTCTGGGCCCGGAGAGACCCAGTACTTC.

This clone is a singleton in its sample. The DNA of the CDR3 is TGCGCCAGCAGCTTGGCTGGACAGGGTGGCACTGAAGCTTTCTTT. Encoded protein: CASSLAGQGGTEAFF. The chain couples TRBV5-1 to TRBJ1-1, with 8 bases aligning to TRBD1. The CDR3 is made up of 15 amino acids. The germline CDR1 and CDR2 sequences are SGHRS and YFSETQ. V shed 0 bases, J shed 4 bases, and the junction held 5 bases outside the gene matches.

The rearrangement links TRBV7-2 to TRBJ2-3; the D is unclear. CDR1 is SGHTA and CDR2 is FQGNSA in the germline V gene. Trimming removed 5 bases at V and 0 bases at J, with 12 bases between. The CDR3 extends over 15 amino acids. The CDR3 reads CASSRQGISTDTQYF. The DNA for the CDR3 is TGTGCCAGCAGCCGACAAGGAATTAGCACAGATACGCAGTATTTT.

The J gene is TRBJ2-3, the V gene TRBV28; 11 bases match TRBD1. V lost 7 bases to trimming and J lost 8 bases; unmatched junction nucleotides: 8. The CDR3 has 14 residues. CDR1 MDHEN and CDR2 SYDVKM come from the germline V gene. DNA for the CDR3: TGTGCCAGCACTGGGACAGGGGGTTTTTTTACGCAGTATTTT. It codes for CASTGTGGFFTQYF.

This rearrangement joins TRBV6-5 to TRBJ1-1; a weak D match, TRBD1 (5 bases). The CDR3 length is 16 residues. The germline V gene encodes CDR1 MNHEY and CDR2 SVGAGI. The V end was cut by 2 bases, the J end by 1 base, with 14 bases between. CDR3 bases: TGTGCCAGCAGTTACGGGCAGGGTGTGCAGAACACTGAAGCTTTCTTT. Amino acids: CASSYGQGVQNTEAFF.

The chain uses TRBV9 and TRBJ1-4; the D gene is possibly TRBD1 (6 bases). This CDR3 contains 17 residues. V was pared by 2 bases and J by 7 bases, with 21 bases between. CDR1 is SGDLS, CDR2 YYNGEE, per germline. CDR3 protein: CASSVAPGGARGEKLFF. For the CDR3, the DNA is TGTGCCAGCAGCGTTGCCCCGGGGGGGGCGAGGGGTGAAAAACTGTTTTTT. Together with reference TRBV9 and TRBJ1-4, the CDR3 gives the full variable domain: DSGVTQTPKHLITATGQRVTLRCSPRSGDLSVYWYQQSLDQGLQFLIQYYNGEERAKGNILERFSAQQFPDLHSELNLSSLELGDSALYFCASSVAPGGARGEKLFFGSGTQLSVL.

V gene TRBV19 combines with J gene TRBJ2-3, with no clear D. There are 14 residues in the CDR3. Germline CDR1 reads LNHDA; CDR2 reads SQIVND (reference sequence). V gave up 0 bases and J gave up 5 bases, with 9 bases separating them. The CDR3 is CASSIEGRGDTQYF. CDR3 nucleotides: TGTGCCAGTAGTATAGAGGGTCGAGGAGATACGCAGTATTTT. Based on the CDR3 plus reference TRBV19 and TRBJ2-3, the full variable domain is DGGITQSPKYLFRKEGQNVTLSCEQNLNHDAMYWYRQDPGQGLRLIYYSQIVNDFQKGDIAEGYSVSREKKESFPLTVTSAQKNPTAFYLCASSIEGRGDTQYFGPGTRLTVL.

This chain connects TRBV12-5 to TRBJ1-5, with no clear D. The germline V and J ends were trimmed by 3 bases and 10 bases, with 13 bases remaining between them. Germline V CDR1 and CDR2: LGHNT, FRNRAP. The CDR3 sequence is 13 residues long. CDR3 coding DNA: TGTGCTAGTGGTTTACTGGGGTCTCAACCCCAGCATTTT. It codes for CASGLLGSQPQHF.

The chain has TRBV30 and TRBJ1-1; tentatively, D is TRBD1 (6 bases). Germline values: CDR1 GTSNPN, CDR2 SVGIG (reference sequence). The V gene lost 4 bases and the J gene lost 1 base, with 16 bases spanning the gap. CDR3 length equals 15 residues. The CDR3 is CAWNLRGFGNTEAFF. DNA for the CDR3: TGTGCCTGGAACCTCAGGGGATTCGGGAACACTGAAGCTTTCTTT.

V gene TRBV7-3 combines with J gene TRBJ1-1, with 9 nucleotides matching TRBD1. J was trimmed by 5 bases and V by 2 bases; bases with no gene match: 3. This CDR3 comprises 14 residues. In germline, CDR1 is SGHTA, CDR2 FQGTGA. The CDR3 nucleotides read TGTGCCAGCAGCTTAGGGACAGGGCGGACTGAAGCTTTCTTT. Encoded protein: CASSLGTGRTEAFF.

The CDR3 spells CASSPRQGPEKLFF. Here the CDR3 DNA reads TGTGCCAGCAGCCCGCGACAGGGACCGGAAAAACTGTTTTTT. V usage is TRBV9 and J usage is TRBJ1-4; 7 bases match TRBD1. J was trimmed by 8 bases and V by 4 bases; bases with no gene match: 8. The germline V gene encodes CDR1 SGDLS and CDR2 YYNGEE. This CDR3 is 14 amino acids long.

This chain joins TRBV9 and TRBJ2-1, with D possibly TRBD2 on 5 matching bases. Deletions cut 1 base from V and 3 bases from J, with 14 bases between. The germline V gene has CDR1 SGDLS and CDR2 YYNGEE. The CDR3 contains 16 residues. CDR3 nucleotide sequence: TGTGCCAGCAGCGTATTTAATCGGGGAGACTACAATGAGCAGTTCTTC. Amino acids: CASSVFNRGDYNEQFF.

The V gene is TRBV9, the J gene TRBJ2-2, with D possibly matching TRBD2 (6 bases). Germline values: CDR1 SGDLS, CDR2 YYNGEE. This CDR3 contains 14 residues. Trimming shortened V by 7 bases and J by 7 bases, and 17 bases separated the two germline ends. CDR3 nucleotides: TGTGCCAGCTCCCCGGGGGTAACTGGCGGGGAGCTGTTTTTT. It yields the protein CASSPGVTGGELFF.

J is TRBJ2-2 and V is TRBV2; D call uncertain. This CDR3 contains 15 residues. Germline V gives CDR1 SNHLY, CDR2 FYNNEI. Deletions cut 7 bases from V and 0 bases from J, with 12 bases between. The DNA for the CDR3 is TGTGCCAGCATTCCCGAGGCCGCGAACACCGGGGAGCTGTTTTTT. Encoded protein: CASIPEAANTGELFF.

The V and J genes are TRBV15 and TRBJ1-1; D uncertain. Trimming shortened V by 0 bases and J by 1 base, and 12 bases separated the two germline ends. The CDR3 runs to 16 residues. Germline CDR1 LNHNV, CDR2 YYDKDF (reference sequence). CDR3 sequence (DNA): TGTGCCACCAGCAGAGATCAGGCATCAGAGAACACTGAAGCTTTCTTT. It is translated as CATSRDQASENTEAFF.

V and J are TRBV18 and TRBJ2-3; TRBD2 matches 10 bases. The CDR3 is made up of 15 amino acids. Trimming cost V 5 bases and J 2 bases; bases outside gene matches: 4. The germline V gene encodes CDR1 KGHSH and CDR2 LQKENI. The CDR3 is CASSRTSGDTDTQYF. In DNA form, the CDR3 reads TGTGCCAGCTCAAGGACTAGCGGAGACACAGATACGCAGTATTTT.